This T cell receptor (beta chain) was obtained from a study of response to subunit inactivated influenza vaccine. Notes on the study in general: There was a suggestion from the authors that each seasonal influenza vaccination recruits few new T cells.

This clonotype was picked up many times. Its antigen is undetermined. MiXCR, applied by TCRdb to the RT-PCR reads, yields one record per CDR3 protein. This table has about 620,000 distinct CDR3 sequences, approximately 11% appearing once. The germline V gene encodes CDR1 SGDLS and CDR2 YYNGEE. This CDR3 is 17 amino acids long. The germline V and J ends were trimmed by 0 bases and 1 base, with 16 bases remaining between them. Another study also made use of these data, one on T cells expressing NK-cell markers. Per that paper: UMIs accompanied the 5'RACE template switching by which TCR beta cDNA was made. Beta-chain profiling covered CD3+CD56+NKG2C+, CD3+CD56+NKG2C- and CD3+CD56-NKG2C+ sorted subsets. Roughly six donors had dominant NKG2C+ clonotypes that comprised about 1.0-7.5% of their CD8+ T cells.

J is TRBJ1-1 and V is TRBV9, with D perhaps TRBD1 (6 bases). The source is a man aged 50-59 years who received an inactivated influenza vaccine. Material: PBMCs from blood, obtained on the day of vaccination. The chain's CDR3 is CASSVGFIGQRNTEAFF. CDR3 DNA sequence: TGTGCCAGCAGCGTAGGGTTTATCGGACAGAGGAACACTGAAGCTTTCTTT.